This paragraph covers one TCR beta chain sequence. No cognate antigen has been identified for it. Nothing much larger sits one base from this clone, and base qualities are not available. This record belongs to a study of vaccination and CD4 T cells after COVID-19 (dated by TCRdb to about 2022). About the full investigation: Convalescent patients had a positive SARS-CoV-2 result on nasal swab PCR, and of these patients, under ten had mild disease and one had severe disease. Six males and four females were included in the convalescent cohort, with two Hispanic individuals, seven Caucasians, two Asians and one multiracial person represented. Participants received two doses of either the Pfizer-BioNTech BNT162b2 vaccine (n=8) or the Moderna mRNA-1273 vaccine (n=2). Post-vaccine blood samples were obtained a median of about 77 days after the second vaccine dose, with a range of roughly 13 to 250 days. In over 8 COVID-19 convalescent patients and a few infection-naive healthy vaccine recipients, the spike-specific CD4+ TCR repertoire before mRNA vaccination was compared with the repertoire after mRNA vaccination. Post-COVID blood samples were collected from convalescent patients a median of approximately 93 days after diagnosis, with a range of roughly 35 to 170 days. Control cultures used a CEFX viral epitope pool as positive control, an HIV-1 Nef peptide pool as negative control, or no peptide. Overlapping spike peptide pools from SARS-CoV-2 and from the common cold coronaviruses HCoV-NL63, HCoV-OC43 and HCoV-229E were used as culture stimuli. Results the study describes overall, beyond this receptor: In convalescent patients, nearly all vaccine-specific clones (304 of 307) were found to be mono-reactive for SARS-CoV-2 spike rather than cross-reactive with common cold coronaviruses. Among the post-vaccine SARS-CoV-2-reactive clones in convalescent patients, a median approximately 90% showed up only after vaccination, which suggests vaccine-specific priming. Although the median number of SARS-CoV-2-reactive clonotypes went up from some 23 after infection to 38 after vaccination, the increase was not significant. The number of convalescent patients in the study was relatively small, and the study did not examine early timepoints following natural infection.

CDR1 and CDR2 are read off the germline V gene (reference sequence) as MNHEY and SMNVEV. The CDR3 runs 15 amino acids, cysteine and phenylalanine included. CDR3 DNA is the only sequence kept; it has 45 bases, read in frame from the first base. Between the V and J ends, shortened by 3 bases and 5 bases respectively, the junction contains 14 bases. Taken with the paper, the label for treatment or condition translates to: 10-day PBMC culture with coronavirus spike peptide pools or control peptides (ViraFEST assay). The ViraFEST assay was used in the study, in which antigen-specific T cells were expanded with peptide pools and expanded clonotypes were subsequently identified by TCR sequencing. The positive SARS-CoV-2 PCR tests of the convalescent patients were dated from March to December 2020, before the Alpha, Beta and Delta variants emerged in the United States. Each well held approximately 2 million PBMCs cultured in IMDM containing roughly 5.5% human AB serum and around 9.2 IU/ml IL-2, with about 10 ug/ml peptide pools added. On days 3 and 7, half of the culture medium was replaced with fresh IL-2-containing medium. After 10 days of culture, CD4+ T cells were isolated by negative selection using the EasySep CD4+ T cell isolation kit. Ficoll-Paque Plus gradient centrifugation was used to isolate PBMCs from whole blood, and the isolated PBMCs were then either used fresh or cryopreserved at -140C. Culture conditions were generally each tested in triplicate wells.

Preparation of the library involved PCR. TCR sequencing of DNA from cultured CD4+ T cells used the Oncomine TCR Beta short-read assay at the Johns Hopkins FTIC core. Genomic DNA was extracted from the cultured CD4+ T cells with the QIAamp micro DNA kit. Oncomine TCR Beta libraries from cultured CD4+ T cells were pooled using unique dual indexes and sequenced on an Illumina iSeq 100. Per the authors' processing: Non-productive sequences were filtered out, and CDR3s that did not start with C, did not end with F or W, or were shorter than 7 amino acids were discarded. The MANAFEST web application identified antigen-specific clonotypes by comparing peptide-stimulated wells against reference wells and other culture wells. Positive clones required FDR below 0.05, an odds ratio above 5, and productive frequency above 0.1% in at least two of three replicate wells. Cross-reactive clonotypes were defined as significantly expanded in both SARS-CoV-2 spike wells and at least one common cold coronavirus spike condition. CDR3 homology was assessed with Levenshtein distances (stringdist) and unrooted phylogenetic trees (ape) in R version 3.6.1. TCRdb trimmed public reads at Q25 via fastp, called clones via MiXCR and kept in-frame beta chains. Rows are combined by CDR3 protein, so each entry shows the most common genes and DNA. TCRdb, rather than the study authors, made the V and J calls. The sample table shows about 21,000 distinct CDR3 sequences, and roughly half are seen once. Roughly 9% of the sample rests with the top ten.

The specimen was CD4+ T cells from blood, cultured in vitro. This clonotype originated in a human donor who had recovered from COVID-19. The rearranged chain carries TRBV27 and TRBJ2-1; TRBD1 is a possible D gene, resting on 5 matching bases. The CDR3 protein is CASSFLGQLDNEQFF. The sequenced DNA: TGTGCCAGCAGTTTCCTAGGACAATTAGACAATGAGCAGTTCTTC.